The 15 T cell receptor beta chains below all came from one sample that was sequenced in a study of PD-1 blockade in classical Hodgkin lymphoma. Regarding time point: newly diagnosed, previously untreated cHL patient sample. Sequenced by immunoSEQ multiplex PCR; TCRdb stores in-frame clones only, minus some. The sample includes 30,000 or so clones, roughly 92% of them seen just once. The source material was peripheral blood mononuclear cells (PBMCs). Source of these receptors: a human donor with classical Hodgkin lymphoma.

The V and J genes are TRBV11-1 and TRBJ2-7; 9 nucleotides align to TRBD2. The germline gives CDR1 SGHAT, CDR2 FQDESV (reference sequence). CDR3 length: 16 amino acids. The ends lost 2 bases at V and 0 bases at J; junction bases unmatched: 5. CDR3 amino acids: CASSLRLADSSYEQYF. As DNA, the CDR3 is TGTGCCAGCAGCTTACGACTAGCGGATAGCTCCTACGAGCAGTACTTC.

The CDR3 coding sequence is TGTGCCAGCAGCTTGACGTCCGGACTAGGAGGGGCCCAAACCTACGAGCAGTACTTC. Residues: CASSLTSGLGGAQTYEQYF. The chain is built from TRBV11-2 and TRBJ2-7; 7 bases map to TRBD2. CDR3 size: 19 residues. Germline V gives CDR1 SGHAT, CDR2 FQNNGV. Trimming at V came to 3 bases and at J to 2 bases, leaving 19 bases not matched to a gene. Together with reference TRBV11-2 and TRBJ2-7, the CDR3 gives the full variable domain: EAGVAQSPRYKIIEKRQSVAFWCNPISGHATLYWYQQILGQGPKLLIQFQNNGVVDDSQLPKDRFSAERLKGVDSTLKIQPAKLEDSAVYLCASSLTSGLGGAQTYEQYFGPGTRLTVT.

The J gene is TRBJ2-1, the V gene TRBV13; D unclear. V was cut by 3 bases and J by 0 bases, with 9 bases left in between. Germline lookup yields CDR1 PRHDT and CDR2 FYEKMQ (reference sequence). The CDR3 covers 15 residues. CDR3 residues: CASSFLRSSYNEQFF. The CDR3 region has the DNA TGTGCCAGCAGCTTTCTGCGGAGCTCCTACAATGAGCAGTTCTTC.

This chain uses TRBV28 with TRBJ2-7, with TRBD2 identical over 8 bases. V was pared by 6 bases and J by 6 bases, with 10 bases of the junction left unmatched. CDR1 is MDHEN, CDR2 SYDVKM, per germline. The CDR3 is 14 residues long. CDR3 DNA: TGTGCCAGCAGCCGCCGAGGACTAGCAGGCGAGCAGTACTTC. Translated: CASSRRGLAGEQYF. Full variable domain (remainder filled in from reference TRBV28 and TRBJ2-7): DVKVTQSSRYLVKRTGEKVFLECVQDMDHENMFWYRQDPGLGLRLIYFSYDVKMKEKGDIPEGYSVSREKKERFSLILESASTNQTSMYLCASSRRGLAGEQYFGPGTRLTVT.

The J gene is TRBJ1-3, the V gene TRBV5-4; the match to TRBD1 covers 9 bases. The length of the CDR3 is 15 residues. V dropped 5 bases and J dropped 7; count of bases not matched to a gene: 10. Germline CDR1 reads SGHNT; CDR2 reads YYREEE (reference sequence). For the CDR3, the DNA is TGTGCCAGCAGTTCCGGGACAGGGAGAACGAACACCATATATTTT. Translation gives CASSSGTGRTNTIYF.

The chain joins TRBV27 to TRBJ1-1; the D is unclear. CDR1 and CDR2 from the germline V gene are MNHEY and SMNVEV (reference sequence). This CDR3 is 14 amino acids long. Trimming stripped 2 bases from V and 7 bases from J, with 14 bases between. CDR3 in DNA: TGTGCCAGCAGTTTAAGGAGGGAAGGAGGTGAAGCTTTCTTT. This encodes CASSLRREGGEAFF.

This clone was picked up a small number of times. This chain uses TRBV28 with TRBJ2-7; the D call may be TRBD1 or TRBD2 (5 bases each). Trimming stripped 3 bases from V and 3 bases from J, with 9 bases between. Germline CDR1 MDHEN, CDR2 SYDVKM. The CDR3 is made up of 13 amino acids. CDR3 nucleotides: TGTGCCAGCAGTTTTCGGGACGTCTACGAGCAGTACTTC. It yields the protein CASSFRDVYEQYF.

The V call is TRBV28, the J call TRBJ1-2, with D possibly being TRBD1 (6 bases). CDR1 and CDR2 (germline): MDHEN, SYDVKM. Trimming cost V 4 bases and J 4 bases, with 13 bases left between them. The CDR3 covers 14 residues. The CDR3 loop reads CASSSWVGGYGYTF. Here the CDR3 DNA reads TGTGCCAGCAGTTCGTGGGTAGGGGGCTATGGCTACACCTTC.

V and J are TRBV7-3 and TRBJ2-1; TRBD2 matches at 10 bases. CDR3 length equals 15 residues. J lost 8 bases, V lost 2 bases, and 6 bases had no gene match. Germline V CDR1 and CDR2: SGHTA, FQGTGA. The CDR3 region is CASSLSSGRLDEQFF. The CDR3, as DNA: TGTGCCAGCAGCTTATCTAGCGGGAGATTGGATGAGCAGTTCTTC.

The rearrangement links TRBV29-1 to TRBJ1-1, with D unresolved. Trimming shortened V by 5 bases and J by 0 bases, and 10 bases separated the two germline ends. Looked up from germline, CDR1 is SQVTM and CDR2 is ANQGSEA. CDR3 length: 13 amino acids. CDR3 sequence: CSVKQPLNTEAFF. CDR3 coding DNA: TGCAGCGTTAAACAGCCCCTGAACACTGAAGCTTTCTTT.

This clone appeared once. The chain uses TRBV6-6 and TRBJ1-5; D is undetermined. V lost 2 bases to trimming and J lost 7 bases, with 9 bases between them. The CDR3 runs to 13 residues. CDR1 MNHNY and CDR2 SVGAGI come from the germline V gene (reference sequence). CDR3 nucleotide sequence: TGTGCCAGCAGTTACGCGGTTTCGCAGCCCCAGCATTTT. Translation gives CASSYAVSQPQHF.

The CDR3, as DNA: TGCGCCAGCAGCTCGACTCTTGGCGGGGGTGTCACAGATACGCAGTATTTT. Translation: CASSSTLGGGVTDTQYF. The chain is built from TRBV5-1 and TRBJ2-3; 7 positions agree with TRBD2. Germline CDR1 reads SGHRS; CDR2 reads YFSETQ. This CDR3 is 17 amino acids long. Losses at the gene ends were 3 bases for V and 2 bases for J; bases not matched to a gene: 12.

The CDR3 loop reads CASSSGLAGLLDTQYF. CDR3 nucleotides: TGTGCCAGCTCATCCGGACTAGCGGGCCTACTAGATACGCAGTATTTT. The chain couples TRBV18 to TRBJ2-3; 11 bases are a match to TRBD2. The CDR3 covers 16 residues. V trimming: 5 bases; J trimming: 5 bases; junction bases outside the gene matches: 9. Germline assignment: CDR1 KGHSH and CDR2 LQKENI.

The chain links TRBV28 to TRBJ2-4; TRBD1 matches at 9 bases. The CDR3 extends over 15 amino acids. After removal of 5 bases from V and 5 bases from J, the junction contained 7 bases not matched to a gene. Germline assignment: CDR1 MDHEN and CDR2 SYDVKM. CDR3 region: CASSQQGARENIQYF. CDR3 DNA: TGTGCCAGCAGTCAACAGGGGGCGCGGGAAAACATTCAGTACTTC.

The chain is built from TRBV19 and TRBJ1-5; maybe TRBD1 (6 bases). Trimming removed 4 bases at V and 2 bases at J, with 12 bases between. The CDR3 runs 15 residues. Germline-derived CDR1 and CDR2 are LNHDA and SQIVND (reference sequence). Written as DNA, the CDR3 is TGTGCCAGTAGTAGGGGCCGACAGGGCAATCAGCCCCAGCATTTT. Protein: CASSRGRQGNQPQHF.